These 15 T cell receptor beta chains share one sample of origin, sequenced in a study of blood T cell repertoires in COVID-19 (dated by TCRdb to 2020 to 2021). Libraries came from the immunoSEQ multiplex PCR assay. In its TCRdb copy, this immuneACCESS table keeps in-frame sequences only and misses some clones. Where compared with another copy, unresolved V genes explain less than half of these, and the others have no known cause. Here the sample has 50,000 to 70,000 clones; more than 85% occur a single time. The ten largest clonotypes hold about 2.1% of the sample. The source material was peripheral blood. These TCRs come from a man between 60 and 75 years old with acute or convalescent COVID-19.

V usage is TRBV6-2 or TRBV6-3 and J usage is TRBJ1-1; TRBD1 is a possible D gene (6 bases). Trimming took off 6 bases at V and 5 bases at J, with 13 bases between the two ends. The germline CDR1 and CDR2 sequences are MNHEY and SVGEGT. The CDR3 loop spans 13 amino acids. The CDR3 DNA sequence: TGTGCCAGCAGCCCCCCACAGGGAACTGAAGCTTTCTTT. It codes for CASSPPQGTEAFF.

The chain couples TRBV11-2 to TRBJ2-3; D ambiguous. The CDR3 runs 17 residues. In germline, CDR1 is SGHAT, CDR2 FQNNGV. The V end lost 1 base, the J end lost 4 bases, and 18 bases lay between the germline ends. The CDR3 reads CASSLGTASLSPDTQYF. The CDR3 DNA is TGTGCCAGCAGCTTAGGCACGGCTAGTCTTTCCCCAGATACGCAGTATTTT.

The chain uses TRBV29-1 and TRBJ1-1; 10 nucleotides line up with TRBD1. The CDR3 consists of 15 residues. V lost 4 bases, J lost 0 bases, and 5 bases stayed unmatched. Germline V lookup: CDR1 SQVTM, CDR2 ANQGSEA. The CDR3 sequence: CSVVVTGGMNTEAFF. In DNA form, the CDR3 reads TGCAGCGTTGTAGTGACAGGGGGCATGAACACTGAAGCTTTCTTT.

The chain uses TRBV9 and TRBJ1-2; TRBD1 aligns across 9 bases. The CDR3 spans 16 residues. In germline, CDR1 is SGDLS, CDR2 YYNGEE. V dropped 4 bases and J dropped 1; count of bases not matched to a gene: 8. The CDR3 spells CASSPTGGANNYGYTF. As DNA, the CDR3 is TGTGCCAGCAGCCCTACAGGGGGCGCTAATAACTATGGCTACACCTTC.

This clone came up once. V is TRBV7-2 and J is TRBJ1-2, with D possibly TRBD1 on 6 matching bases. The CDR3 extends over 13 amino acids. The V end lost 6 bases, the J end lost 8 bases, and 16 bases lay between the germline ends. Germline V gene sequence: CDR1 SGHTA, CDR2 FQGNSA. This chain's CDR3 is CASRFPGDRGYTF. The CDR3 bases are TGTGCCAGCAGATTCCCAGGGGACCGGGGCTACACCTTC.

V usage is TRBV30 and J usage is TRBJ2-5, with 8 positions matching TRBD1. CDR3 length: 15 residues. With V trimmed by 7 bases and J by 5 bases, 15 bases remained unmatched. Germline lookup yields CDR1 GTSNPN and CDR2 SVGIG (reference sequence). The CDR3 sequence is CASEGGRGLGETQYF. The CDR3 DNA is TGTGCCTCTGAGGGCGGCAGGGGGCTCGGGGAGACCCAGTACTTC.

This clone has just one count. This chain links TRBV6-5 with TRBJ2-7; TRBD2 matches at 12 bases. The end of the DNA fits TRBJ2-1 better, so the J call may be wrong. The CDR3 totals 15 residues. Looked up from germline, CDR1 is MNHEY and CDR2 is SVGAGI. CDR3 coding DNA: TGTGCCAGCAGTTACGGACTAGCGGGGTACAATGAGCAGTTCTTC. Amino acid sequence: CASSYGLAGYNEQFF.

The J gene is TRBJ1-2, the V gene TRBV28, with TRBD1 as a possible D gene (6 bases). Trimming stripped 3 bases from V and 7 bases from J, with 15 bases between. The CDR3 has 14 amino acids. Looked up from germline, CDR1 is MDHEN and CDR2 is SYDVKM. This CDR3 is CASSFGGARGGYTF. Written as DNA, the CDR3 is TGTGCCAGCAGTTTCGGGGGGGCGCGGGGTGGCTACACCTTC.

The V gene is TRBV7-9, the J gene TRBJ1-5; 7 positions match TRBD1. The CDR3 covers 16 residues. Germline CDR1 reads SEHNR; CDR2 reads FQNEAQ (reference sequence). The trim removed 6 bases at V and 4 bases at J, leaving 12 bases unmatched. The CDR3 nucleotides are TGTGCCAGCAGTTCATGGTCGGGACAGCCAAATCAGCCCCAGCATTTT. Translation: CASSSWSGQPNQPQHF.

The CDR3 DNA reads as TGTGCCACCAGTGATTTAACCGGGAGCCGCACAGATACGCAGTATTTT. It codes for CATSDLTGSRTDTQYF. The chain employs TRBV24-1 and TRBJ2-3; D may be TRBD2 (6 bases). V was pared by 1 base and J by 1 base, with 11 bases between. The CDR3 spans 16 residues. CDR1 and CDR2 (germline): KGHDR, SFDVKD.

This clone occurred a few times. This chain connects TRBV5-6 to TRBJ1-2, with a weak D call TRBD1 (6 bases). CDR1 and CDR2 from the germline V gene are SGHDT and YYEEEE. V gave up 4 bases and J gave up 4 bases, with 14 bases separating them. This CDR3 contains 14 residues. The CDR3 spells CASSGRTVVYGYTF. The CDR3 nucleotides are TGTGCCAGCAGCGGGCGGACAGTTGTCTATGGCTACACCTTC.

The rearrangement links TRBV27 to TRBJ2-7; TRBD1 agrees at 7 bases. After removal of 4 bases from V and 1 base from J, the junction contained 7 bases not matched to a gene. Germline-derived CDR1 and CDR2 are MNHEY and SMNVEV (reference sequence). This CDR3 comprises 15 residues. The CDR3 nucleotides are TGTGCCAGCAGTTGGACCGGGACAGCATCCTACGAGCAGTACTTC. Protein sequence: CASSWTGTASYEQYF.

The chain carries TRBV7-2 and TRBJ1-6, with D maybe TRBD1 (6 bases). The CDR3 runs 15 residues. Trimming pared 4 bases from V and 10 bases from J, leaving 17 bases between. Germline V gene data show CDR1 as SGHTA and CDR2 as FQGNSA. CDR3 loop: CASSSGGGERSPLHF. DNA for the CDR3: TGTGCCAGCAGCTCGGGAGGGGGAGAACGATCACCCCTCCACTTT.

This clone has more than one count but fewer than ten. The chain employs TRBV3-1 (or the pseudogene TRBV3-2) and TRBJ2-1; 13 bases map to TRBD2. The CDR3 totals 16 residues. Germline CDR1 reads LGHDT; CDR2 reads YNNKEL (reference sequence). With 4 bases clipped from V and 8 bases from J, the junction kept 8 bases outside the gene matches. This CDR3 reads CASSPGLAGDFDEQFF. CDR3 in DNA: TGTGCCAGCAGCCCCGGACTAGCGGGAGATTTTGATGAGCAGTTCTTC.

The CDR3 region is CASSRQSGSLNEQFF. The DNA of the CDR3 is TGTGCCAGCAGTCGACAGAGCGGGAGTCTGAATGAGCAGTTCTTC. The chain couples TRBV6-6 to TRBJ2-1; 8 bases align to TRBD2. J gave up 7 bases and V 5 bases, and 10 bases lay outside the gene matches. The CDR3 sequence is 15 residues long. CDR1 and CDR2 (germline): MNHNY, SVGAGI (reference sequence).